This T cell receptor (beta chain) is drawn from a study of blood T cell repertoires in COVID-19. Sequencing was performed with immunoSEQ multiplex PCR; in TCRdb, only in-frame clones are kept and a portion is missing. Of under 250,000 clones listed, roughly 78% are singletons. The CDR3 spans 16 residues. CDR1 and CDR2 from the germline V gene are SNHLY and FYNNEI. After removal of 4 bases from V and 1 base from J, the junction contained 6 bases not matched to a gene. The chain couples TRBV2 to TRBJ1-3; the match to TRBD1 covers 8 bases. Sequencing was done on a sample of peripheral blood. The receptor was derived from a middle-aged woman with acute or convalescent COVID-19. CDR3 nucleotide sequence: TGTGCCAGCAGTGGGGACAGGTTTAAATCTGGAAACACCATATATTTT. Encoded protein: CASSGDRFKSGNTIYF. Full variable domain (outside the CDR3, taken from reference TRBV2 and TRBJ1-3): EPEVTQTPSHQVTQMGQEVILRCVPISNHLYFYWYRQILGQKVEFLVSFYNNEISEKSEIFDDQFSVERPDGSNFTLKIRSTKLEDSAMYFCASSGDRFKSGNTIYFGEGSWLTVV.